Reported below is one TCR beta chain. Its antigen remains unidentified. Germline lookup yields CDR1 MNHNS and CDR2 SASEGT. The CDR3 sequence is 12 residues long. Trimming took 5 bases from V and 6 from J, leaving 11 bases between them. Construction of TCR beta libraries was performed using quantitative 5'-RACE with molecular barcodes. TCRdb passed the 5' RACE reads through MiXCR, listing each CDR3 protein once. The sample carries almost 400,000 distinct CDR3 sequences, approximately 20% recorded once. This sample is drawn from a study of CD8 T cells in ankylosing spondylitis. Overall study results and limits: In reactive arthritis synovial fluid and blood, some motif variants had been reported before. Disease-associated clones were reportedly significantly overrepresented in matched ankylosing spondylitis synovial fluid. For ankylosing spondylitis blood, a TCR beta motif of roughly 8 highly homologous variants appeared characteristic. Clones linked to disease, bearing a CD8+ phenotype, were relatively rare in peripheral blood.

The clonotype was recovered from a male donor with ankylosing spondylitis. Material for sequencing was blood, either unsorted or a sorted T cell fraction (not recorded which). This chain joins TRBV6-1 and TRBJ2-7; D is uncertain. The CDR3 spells CASSRLYFEQYF. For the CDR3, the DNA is TGTGCCAGCAGTAGACTGTATTTCGAGCAGTACTTC.